The 31 T cell receptor beta chains listed next were all sequenced from one sample in a study of pediatric ulcerative colitis. Rectal tissue came from one to two pinch biopsies taken at colonoscopy. TCRdb's copy holds only in-frame clones and misses some; the assay was immunoSEQ multiplex PCR. This table holds some 10,000 clones, 80% to 90% found once. Input material: gut tissue. The receptor source for this set is a girl aged 5-17 years who was a control in a study of pediatric ulcerative colitis.

The chain joins TRBV14 to TRBJ2-1; D unresolved. The length of the CDR3 is 15 residues. Per germline, CDR1 SGHDN and CDR2 FVKESK. V lost 0 bases, J lost 0 bases, and 6 bases lay in between. The CDR3 loop is CASSQDRSSYNEQFF. The CDR3 coding sequence is TGTGCCAGCAGCCAAGACAGGTCCTCCTACAATGAGCAGTTCTTC. The full variable domain, rest sourced from reference TRBV14 and TRBJ2-1, is EAGVTQFPSHSVIEKGQTVTLRCDPISGHDNLYWYRRVMGKEIKFLLHFVKESKQDESGMPNNRFLAERTGGTYSTLKVQPAELEDSGVYFCASSQDRSSYNEQFFGPGTRLTVL.

V and J are TRBV7-2 and TRBJ2-1; the D gene is possibly TRBD2 (5 bases). The V end was cut by 4 bases, the J end by 8 bases, with 21 bases between. CDR1 is SGHTA, CDR2 FQGNSA, per germline. This CDR3 region has 16 residues. The CDR3 reads CASSSLGGGPWDEQFF. The CDR3 nucleotides are TGTGCCAGCAGCTCGTTAGGTGGCGGGCCTTGGGATGAGCAGTTCTTC.

This sequence joins TRBV5-8 and TRBJ2-1, with D maybe TRBD1 (6 bases). Trimming stripped 4 bases from V and 6 bases from J, with 20 bases between. From germline, CDR1 is SGHTS and CDR2 YDEGEE. This CDR3 region has 16 residues. Written as DNA, the CDR3 is TGTGCCAGCAGCACAGGGTTTGAGCAGGCTCGCAATGAGCAGTTCTTC. Translating gives CASSTGFEQARNEQFF.

The chain is built from TRBV10-1 and TRBJ2-5; 7 nucleotides line up with TRBD2. J gave up 3 bases and V 6 bases, and 4 bases lay outside the gene matches. The CDR3 loop spans 13 amino acids. Germline CDR1 reads WNHNN; CDR2 reads SYGVQD (reference sequence). The CDR3: CASSGTIKETQYF. The DNA for the CDR3 is TGCGCCAGCAGCGGGACTATCAAAGAGACCCAGTACTTC.

The genes are TRBV7-8 and TRBJ2-1; a weak D match, TRBD1 (6 bases). Trimming pared 5 bases from V and 4 bases from J, leaving 12 bases between. Per germline, CDR1 SGHVS and CDR2 FQNEAQ. The CDR3 extends over 14 amino acids. CDR3 sequence reads: CASSNRDTYNEQFF. In DNA form, the CDR3 reads TGTGCCAGCAGCAACCGGGACACATACAATGAGCAGTTCTTC.

The chain is built from TRBV4-2 and TRBJ1-5; D ambiguous. The CDR3 is made up of 13 amino acids. Germline values: CDR1 LGHNA, CDR2 YNFKEQ. V lost 1 base to trimming and J lost 4 bases, with 5 bases between them. CDR3: CASSQGGNQPQHF. In nucleotides, the CDR3 is TGTGCCAGCAGCCAAGGGGGAAATCAGCCCCAGCATTTT.

The gene calls are TRBV6-6 and TRBJ1-1; the D gene is possibly TRBD1 (5 bases). Germline CDR1 and CDR2: MNHNY and SVGAGI (reference sequence). V was cut by 6 bases and J by 0 bases, with 11 bases left in between. The CDR3 is 14 amino acids. The CDR3 coding sequence is TGTGCCAGCAGCCGGACACTTATGAACACTGAAGCTTTCTTT. It is translated as CASSRTLMNTEAFF.

The gene calls are TRBV7-9 and TRBJ1-3, with D possibly being TRBD1 (5 bases). The V end lost 4 bases, the J end lost 1 base, and 11 bases lay between the germline ends. This CDR3 has 15 residues. Germline CDR1 and CDR2: SEHNR and FQNEAQ (reference sequence). CDR3 coding DNA: TGTGCCAGCAGCTCGACGTGGGGGTCTGGAAACACCATATATTTT. This gives the protein CASSSTWGSGNTIYF.

The chain has TRBV11-2 and TRBJ2-7, with 8 bases aligning to TRBD1. The V and J ends lost 2 bases and 0 bases, in that order; junction bases with no gene match: 6. The CDR3 length is 16 residues. Per germline, CDR1 SGHAT and CDR2 FQNNGV. CDR3 sequence reads: CASSLLTGVVSYEQYF. DNA for the CDR3: TGTGCCAGCAGCTTACTGACAGGGGTCGTCTCCTACGAGCAGTACTTC.

This chain links TRBV29-1 with TRBJ2-7; possibly TRBD1 for D (6 bases). CDR1 and CDR2 (germline): SQVTM, ANQGSEA. V gave up 6 bases and J gave up 6 bases, with 24 bases separating them. The CDR3 is 15 residues long. The CDR3 sequence is CSVTAPGTQAREQYF. CDR3 sequence (DNA): TGCAGCGTGACCGCGCCCGGGACACAGGCTCGCGAGCAGTACTTC.

The rearrangement joins TRBV11-2 to TRBJ2-7, with D perhaps TRBD1 or TRBD2 (5 bases each). The germline CDR1 and CDR2 sequences are SGHAT and FQNNGV. The CDR3 contains 14 residues. Trimming left V 1 base short and J 3 bases short, with 10 bases between. The CDR3 region has the DNA TGTGCCAGCAGCTTAGTCAGGGAGAACTACGAGCAGTACTTC. Translation: CASSLVRENYEQYF.

The chain employs TRBV5-1 and TRBJ2-5, with 8 bases aligning to TRBD1. This CDR3 contains 15 residues. Germline loops: CDR1 SGHRS, CDR2 YFSETQ. V was pared by 4 bases and J by 4 bases, with 9 bases of the junction left unmatched. CDR3 in amino acids: CASSRGGGQGETQYF. CDR3 bases: TGCGCCAGCAGCCGGGGAGGAGGACAGGGAGAGACCCAGTACTTC.

V and J are TRBV12-5 and TRBJ2-1; no definite D call. The CDR3 loop spans 12 amino acids. V was pared by 6 bases and J by 9 bases, with 12 bases between. CDR1 LGHNT and CDR2 FRNRAP come from the germline V gene. The CDR3 loop is CASGSDWGEQFF. The DNA of the CDR3 is TGTGCTAGTGGCTCCGACTGGGGTGAGCAGTTCTTC.

V usage is TRBV4-3 and J usage is TRBJ2-5; 9 positions match TRBD1. The CDR3 is 15 residues long. Unmatched junction bases numbered 6, after V lost 4 bases and J lost 3 bases. Germline V gives CDR1 LGHNA, CDR2 YSLEER. The CDR3 nucleotides read TGCGCCAGCAGCCCGACGGGACAGGGAAAAGAGACCCAGTACTTC. Translated: CASSPTGQGKETQYF.

The gene calls are TRBV14 and TRBJ2-5, with D hard to call. The CDR3 is made up of 13 amino acids. The V and J ends lost 0 bases and 3 bases respectively, with 5 bases between them. Germline V lookup: CDR1 SGHDN, CDR2 FVKESK. The CDR3 loop reads CASSQDPEETQYF. The CDR3 coding sequence is TGTGCCAGCAGCCAAGATCCGGAAGAGACCCAGTACTTC.

The gene calls are TRBV4-2 and TRBJ1-1; D is unclear. V lost 1 base and J 1 base, leaving 13 bases between the germline ends. Germline CDR1 is LGHNA and CDR2 is YNFKEQ. The CDR3 loop spans 16 amino acids. The CDR3 sequence is CASSQGPDLRNTEAFF. The CDR3, as DNA: TGTGCCAGCAGCCAAGGGCCAGACCTAAGGAACACTGAAGCTTTCTTT.

This clone was seen more than once but under ten times. The chain links TRBV27 to TRBJ1-1; perhaps TRBD1 as D (5 bases). The CDR3 spans 13 residues. V was clipped by 2 bases and J by 5 bases, with 9 bases between them. CDR1 MNHEY and CDR2 SMNVEV come from the germline V gene (reference sequence). CDR3 coding DNA: TGTGCCAGCAGTTTAATGTGGGGGACTGAAGCTTTCTTT. It specifies CASSLMWGTEAFF.

The rearrangement joins TRBV27 to TRBJ2-5; D gene unclear. The germline V and J ends were trimmed by 10 bases and 5 bases, with 11 bases remaining between them. Germline-derived CDR1 and CDR2 are MNHEY and SMNVEV (reference sequence). The CDR3 is made up of 11 amino acids. CDR3 protein: CATAIVETQYF. The CDR3 region has the DNA TGTGCCACCGCCATAGTTGAGACCCAGTACTTC.

This clone has a single count. The chain employs TRBV28 and TRBJ2-1; TRBD1 aligns across 12 bases. V was clipped by 6 bases and J by 7 bases; unmatched bases: 4. The CDR3 runs to 14 residues. Germline loops: CDR1 MDHEN, CDR2 SYDVKM. The CDR3 DNA follows: TGTGCCAGCAGCCGGGACAGGGGGCGTAATGAGCAGTTCTTC. It yields the protein CASSRDRGRNEQFF.

There are a few counts of this clone. The rearrangement links TRBV7-9 to TRBJ2-7, with a possible D match to TRBD2 (6 bases). Trimming stripped 6 bases from V and 0 bases from J, with 15 bases between. The CDR3 length is 15 residues. Germline-derived CDR1 and CDR2 are SEHNR and FQNEAQ (reference sequence). The CDR3 DNA reads TGTGCCAGCAGTTCCACCCGCGGGGCCTCCTACGAGCAGTACTTC. Translated, it gives CASSSTRGASYEQYF.

This rearrangement joins TRBV20-1 to TRBJ2-1; D not resolved. The CDR3 spans 10 residues. The V gene lost 6 bases and the J gene lost 5 bases, with 5 bases spanning the gap. Germline CDR1 and CDR2: DFQATT and SNEGSKA (reference sequence). CDR3 loop: CSALNNEQFF. CDR3 sequence (DNA): TGCAGTGCCCTAAACAATGAGCAGTTCTTC.

This clone was detected a few times. The V call is TRBV27, the J call TRBJ1-1, with D maybe TRBD1 (5 bases). With 2 bases removed from V and 7 bases from J, the gap between germline ends came to 11 bases. The CDR3 extends over 13 amino acids. CDR1 and CDR2 (germline): MNHEY, SMNVEV (reference sequence). The CDR3: CASSLNGGSEAFF. The CDR3 DNA reads as TGTGCCAGCAGTTTAAATGGGGGGAGTGAAGCTTTCTTT.

The CDR3 DNA follows: TGTGCCAGCAGCTTGAGCACAGATACGCAGTATTTT. Translated: CASSLSTDTQYF. This chain links TRBV7-2 with TRBJ2-3; D uncertain. CDR1 and CDR2 from the germline V gene are SGHTA and FQGNSA. The CDR3 length is 12 residues. The V gene lost 3 bases and the J gene lost 0 bases, with 1 base spanning the gap.

The chain links TRBV28 to TRBJ2-1; D is perhaps TRBD1 or TRBD2 (5 bases each). This CDR3 spans 14 amino acids. The V end was cut by 6 bases, the J end by 2 bases, with 11 bases between. CDR1 MDHEN and CDR2 SYDVKM come from the germline V gene. CDR3 sequence reads: CASSGAGPYNEQFF. CDR3 nucleotides: TGTGCCAGCAGCGGGGCCGGTCCCTACAATGAGCAGTTCTTC.

The chain couples TRBV28 to TRBJ2-7, with TRBD2 matching 13 bases. V shed 2 bases, J shed 4 bases, and the junction held 5 bases outside the gene matches. The length of the CDR3 is 16 residues. Looked up from germline, CDR1 is MDHEN and CDR2 is SYDVKM. The CDR3 DNA reads TGTGCCAGCAGTTTAACCGGGACTAGCGGGGTGTACGAGCAGTACTTC. It yields the protein CASSLTGTSGVYEQYF. The variable domain in full, with the rest retrieved from reference TRBV28 and TRBJ2-7, is DVKVTQSSRYLVKRTGEKVFLECVQDMDHENMFWYRQDPGLGLRLIYFSYDVKMKEKGDIPEGYSVSREKKERFSLILESASTNQTSMYLCASSLTGTSGVYEQYFGPGTRLTVT.

The genes are TRBV7-2 and TRBJ1-3; D remains unclear. Germline CDR1 SGHTA, CDR2 FQGNSA. CDR3 size: 15 residues. Trimming removed 1 base from V and 4 bases from J, with 11 bases in between. In DNA form, the CDR3 reads TGTGCCAGCAGCTTAGTACATTCGGGGGGAAACACCATATATTTT. Translated, it gives CASSLVHSGGNTIYF.

The chain carries TRBV10-3 and TRBJ2-3, with unresolved D. Germline CDR1 ENHRY, CDR2 SYGVKD. The CDR3 covers 13 residues. Trimming cost V 4 bases and J 6 bases, with 11 bases left between them. CDR3 in amino acids: CAISVRPGDTQYF. Written as DNA, the CDR3 is TGTGCCATCAGTGTAAGACCCGGGGATACGCAGTATTTT.

The sample holds one count of this clone. The CDR3 sequence: CASSPSRGGVNGYTF. The CDR3 bases are TGTGCCAGCAGTCCTAGCCGCGGGGGCGTCAATGGCTACACCTTC. The J gene is TRBJ1-2, the V gene TRBV6-5, with D possibly matching TRBD1 (6 bases). Germline CDR1 reads MNHEY; CDR2 reads SVGAGI. V was cut by 5 bases and J by 6 bases, with 19 bases left in between. The CDR3 sequence is 15 residues long.

The chain is built from TRBV9 and TRBJ2-7, with D hard to call. Looked up from germline, CDR1 is SGDLS and CDR2 is YYNGEE. The CDR3 runs 14 residues. V gave up 4 bases and J gave up 6 bases, with 17 bases separating them. CDR3 residues: CASSPLSKGAEQYF. CDR3 nucleotides: TGTGCCAGCAGCCCCCTTTCCAAGGGCGCCGAGCAGTACTTC.

The chain uses TRBV27 and TRBJ2-7; D ambiguous. From germline, CDR1 is MNHEY and CDR2 SMNVEV (reference sequence). This CDR3 spans 12 amino acids. With 8 bases removed from V and 3 bases from J, the gap between germline ends came to 11 bases. CDR3: CASYNFIYEQYF. In DNA form, the CDR3 reads TGTGCCAGCTATAATTTTATCTACGAGCAGTACTTC.

The chain links TRBV2 to TRBJ2-7; D is unclear. Germline assignment: CDR1 SNHLY and CDR2 FYNNEI. The CDR3 totals 14 residues. The V end lost 4 bases, the J end lost 0 bases, and 10 bases lay between the germline ends. Here the CDR3 reads CASSVDSFSYEQYF. The CDR3, as DNA: TGTGCCAGCAGTGTCGACTCATTCTCCTACGAGCAGTACTTC.